This T cell receptor beta chain is from a study of neurological immune-mediated disorders. Background on the study: Secondary progressive cases numbered 3 among the 35 or so multiple sclerosis patients, while the other 31 were relapsing-remitting.

Template-switch 5'RACE cDNA synthesis added a 10-nucleotide unique molecular identifier. Over 190 million TCR-beta sequences (from 15-18 subjects) were yielded by each sequencing run. TCRdb reprocessed the 5' RACE reads via MiXCR and lists one record per CDR3 protein. This table holds 50,000 or so distinct CDR3 sequences, around 3.3% found once. Per germline, CDR1 SQVTM and CDR2 ANQGSEA. This CDR3 contains 11 residues. J lost 8 bases, V lost 7 bases, and 5 bases had no gene match. This clonotype was counted at least ten times. With a much larger clone just one base away, this may be a read error. It was from 2 million PBMCs stored at -80 C that the unsorted libraries were obtained.

The chain recombines TRBV29-1 with TRBJ1-2; 9 bases match TRBD1. Material: PBMCs. This clonotype was sampled from a man aged 35 to 55 with multiple sclerosis. The CDR3 region has the DNA TGCAGCGCCACAGGGGGCTGGGGCTACACCTTC. Translating it yields CSATGGWGYTF.